This T cell receptor (beta chain) emerged from a study of identical twins. CDR3 size: 16 residues. Study results and caveats: Surplus twin overlap in beta out-of-frame sequences was less pronounced.

TCRdb processed the 5' RACE reads anew with MiXCR; each CDR3 protein has one entry. The sample has 650,000 to 800,000 distinct CDR3 sequences; 8% to 9% are singletons. Of note for this clonotype: Antigen unknown.

The same data also went into a second study, on yellow fever vaccine responses in identical twins. That study adds: Reportedly, the T cell response mounted by twins to vaccine seemed partly convergent, partly personalized.

This TCR was recovered from a woman aged 18-29 years in good health. The source material was PBMCs. The chain is built from TRBV21-1 and TRBJ2-1; TRBD2 was called by the table and not checked on the DNA. TRBV21-1 is a pseudogene segment. CDR3 protein: CASSKVSSGRYNEQFF. For the CDR3, the DNA is TGTGCCAGCAGCAAAGTCTCATCAGGGAGGTACAATGAGCAGTTCTTC.